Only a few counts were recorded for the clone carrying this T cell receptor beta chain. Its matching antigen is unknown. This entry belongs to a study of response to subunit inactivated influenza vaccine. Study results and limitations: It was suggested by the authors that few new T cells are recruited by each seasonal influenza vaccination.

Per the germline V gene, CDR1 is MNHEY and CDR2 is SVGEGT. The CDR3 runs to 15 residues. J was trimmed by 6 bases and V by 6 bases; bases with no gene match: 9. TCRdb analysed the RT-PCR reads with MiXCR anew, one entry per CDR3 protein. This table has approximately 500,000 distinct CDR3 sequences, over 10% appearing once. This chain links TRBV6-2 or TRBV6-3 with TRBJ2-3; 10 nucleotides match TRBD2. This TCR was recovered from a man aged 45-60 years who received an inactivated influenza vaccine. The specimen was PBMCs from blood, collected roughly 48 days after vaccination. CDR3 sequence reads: CASSYPLAGADTQYF. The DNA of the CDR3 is TGTGCCAGCAGCTATCCCCTAGCGGGGGCCGATACGCAGTATTTT.